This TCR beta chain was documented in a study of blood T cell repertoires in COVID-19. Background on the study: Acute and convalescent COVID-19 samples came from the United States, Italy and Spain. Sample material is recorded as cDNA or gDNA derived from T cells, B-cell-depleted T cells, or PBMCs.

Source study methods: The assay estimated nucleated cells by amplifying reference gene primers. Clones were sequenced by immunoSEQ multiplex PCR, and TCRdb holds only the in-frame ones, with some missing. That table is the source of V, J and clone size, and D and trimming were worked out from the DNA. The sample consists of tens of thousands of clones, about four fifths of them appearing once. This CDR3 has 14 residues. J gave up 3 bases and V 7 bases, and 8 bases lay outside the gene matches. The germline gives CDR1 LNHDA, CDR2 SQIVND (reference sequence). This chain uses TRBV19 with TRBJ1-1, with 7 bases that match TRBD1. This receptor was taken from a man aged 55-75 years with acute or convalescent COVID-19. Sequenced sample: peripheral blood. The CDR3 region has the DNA TGTGCCAGTACCCCGGGACAGCTATACACTGAAGCTTTCTTT. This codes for CASTPGQLYTEAFF.